The rows below give T cell receptor beta chains drawn from one sample of a study of cytotoxic CD8 clonotypes in ibrutinib-treated CLL. Using immunoSEQ multiplex PCR, the repertoire was profiled, and TCRdb retains in-frame clones only, with some absent. Of fewer than 70,000 clones listed, approximately 75% were seen once; the top ten hold roughly 45%. The source was PBMCs, collected after 12 months of ibrutinib treatment. The receptor source for this set is a human donor with chronic lymphocytic leukemia. CDR3s include the opening cysteine and the closing phenylalanine or tryptophan. Only some rows state a clone size, as once, few, many or a class for expanded clones.

clone_size v_call cdr3_aa
few TRBV7-2 CASSTRAGAGSYEQYF
- TRBV30 CAWSGGEGEPLPYSYNEQFF
once TRBV4-1 CASSQIAFRDGGEAFF
- TRBV7-9 CASSHWDTQETQYF
- TRBV30 CAAQGRREKLFF
- TRBV7-2 CASSYRTTSTDTQYF
- TRBV5-1 CASSLAQGVQDTQYF
- TRBV30 CAWSKGGAHRQETQYF
once TRBV5-1 CASSLYEGRDEQYF
once TRBV5-4 CASSLAQRGGEQYF
- TRBV28 CASSLFLRDNNEQFF
- TRBV5-1 CASSFTGRTPYEQYF
- TRBV15 CATSRGGLAGGPSKEQYF
- TRBV6-1 CASSKLRDRVSEQYF
- TRBV7-9 CASGLGGTLTGELFF
- TRBV15 CATSRDLGTKNTGELFF
- TRBV7-2 CASSLRWEGSNEQFF
- TRBV30 CAWDDRAGYEQYF
- TRBV14 CASSQQISGEQYF
- TRBV5-4 CASSPMTSGSDTQYF
- TRBV5-1 CASTGSVAGTDTQYF
few TRBV13 CASSLSRSDYEQYF
- TRBV30 CAWSLVGGKETQYF
few TRBV19 CASSPGGAVNIQYF
- TRBV28 CASSLRQEIYEQYF
- TRBV9 CASSASGSNEKLFF
- TRBV6-1 CASSPFRGTYEQYF
- TRBV18 CASSAQDISSGGSTDTQYF
- TRBV6-4 CASSMTGTTEAFF
- TRBV11-2 CASSLDRGSDEQYF
- TRBV10-3 CAISESYNEQFF
- TRBV5-4 CASSVTGTGFGYTF
- TRBV2 CASSASNQPQHF
- TRBV18 CASSPTTGEKLFF
- TRBV6-1 CASSISGRGSYEQYF
- TRBV7-9 CASSTSGDFNEQFF
- TRBV19 CASRLDRALYNEQFF
- TRBV30 CAWSVGTGRIQYF
- TRBV7-8 CASSLARGYGYTF
- TRBV9 CASSTKPGLAGYEQYF
- TRBV5-6 CASRKAGTSGRGEQFF